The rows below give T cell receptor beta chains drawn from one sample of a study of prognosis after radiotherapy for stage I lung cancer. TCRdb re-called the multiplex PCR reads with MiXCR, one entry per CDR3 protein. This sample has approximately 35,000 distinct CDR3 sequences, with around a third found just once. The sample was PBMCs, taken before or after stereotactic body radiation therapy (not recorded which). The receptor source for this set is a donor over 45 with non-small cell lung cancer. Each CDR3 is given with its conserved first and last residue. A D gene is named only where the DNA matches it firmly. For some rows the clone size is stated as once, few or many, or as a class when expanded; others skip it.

CSTITGYYEQYF | TGCAGTACTATCACAGGGTACTACGAGCAGTACTTC | NA | many | TRBJ2-7 | TRBV20-1
CSVRGGGEQYF | TGCAGCGTTCGGGGGGGCGGCGAGCAGTACTTC | TRBD2 | many | TRBJ2-7 | TRBV29-1
CSARAGRGTYDQYF | TGCAGTGCTAGGGCGGGACGGGGCACCTACGATCAGTACTTC | NA | NA | TRBJ2-7 | TRBV20-1
CASSLGRENTGELFF | TGTGCCAGCAGTTTAGGACGGGAGAACACCGGGGAGCTGTTTTTT | NA | NA | TRBJ2-2 | TRBV27
CASSDLVEGTPQHF | TGTGCCAGCAGTGATTTGGTAGAAGGAACGCCCCAGCATTTT | NA | many | TRBJ1-5 | TRBV2
CASTRDTGNTIYF | TGTGCCAGCACTCGAGACACAGGAAACACCATATATTTT | NA | NA | TRBJ1-3 | TRBV12-3/TRBV12-4
CASSPPVGGRGEQFF | TGTGCCAGCAGCCCACCGGTGGGTGGGCGGGGTGAGCAGTTCTTC | NA | once | TRBJ2-1 | TRBV7-2
CASSLGTRSEAFF | TGTGCCAGCAGCTTAGGAACACGGAGTGAAGCTTTCTTT | NA | many | TRBJ1-1 | TRBV7-2
CASSLDGTGFNEQFF | TGCGCCAGCAGCTTGGACGGGACAGGATTCAATGAGCAGTTCTTC | TRBD1 | many | TRBJ2-1 | TRBV5-1
CASSLPTGTEDEQYF | TGTGCCAGCAGCTTACCGACAGGGACTGAAGACGAGCAGTACTTC | NA | many | TRBJ2-7 | TRBV7-9
CASNRGQETQYF | TGTGCCAGCAATAGGGGTCAAGAGACCCAGTACTTC | NA | many | TRBJ2-5 | TRBV28
CSASPSGSTYEQYF | TGCAGTGCTAGTCCTAGCGGGTCGACGTACGAGCAGTACTTC | TRBD2 | many | TRBJ2-7 | TRBV20-1
CASSLRASSYNEQFF | TGTGCCAGCAGCTTACGAGCCAGTTCCTACAATGAGCAGTTCTTC | NA | NA | TRBJ2-1 | TRBV11-3
CASRPTRGGNEQYF | TGTGCCAGCAGGCCTACTCGCGGGGGAAATGAGCAGTACTTC | TRBD2 | NA | TRBJ2-7 | TRBV12-3/TRBV12-4
CASRFGPRRYQPQHF | TGTGCCAGCAGATTCGGACCGAGGCGTTATCAGCCCCAGCATTTC | NA | NA | TRBJ1-5 | TRBV12-3/TRBV12-4
CASSPPPRAQGTQYF | TGTGCCAGCAGTCCGCCCCCCCGGGCTCAGGGGACCCAGTACTTC | NA | many | TRBJ2-5 | TRBV28
CSARDPGDTREGYTF | TGCAGTGCTAGAGATCCGGGGGACACCCGTGAGGGCTACACCTTC | NA | once | TRBJ1-2 | TRBV20-1
CASVQVNTEAFF | TGTGCCAGCGTACAGGTGAACACTGAAGCTTTCTTT | NA | NA | TRBJ1-1 | TRBV6-1
CASSSGNSNQPQHF | TGCGCCAGCAGCTCTGGGAACAGCAATCAGCCCCAGCATTTT | NA | many | TRBJ1-5 | TRBV5-1
CASSFFRGLGTDTQYF | TGTGCCAGCAGTTTCTTTCGTGGGCTGGGCACAGATACGCAGTATTTT | NA | NA | TRBJ2-3 | TRBV12-3/TRBV12-4
CSADDRGGGYTF | TGCAGTGCTGATGACAGGGGGGGTGGCTACACCTTC | TRBD1 | many | TRBJ1-2 | TRBV20-1
CASSLSWGRPNTGELFF | TGTGCCAGCAGTTTATCGTGGGGCAGGCCGAACACCGGGGAGCTGTTTTTT | NA | many | TRBJ2-2 | TRBV27
CAISGPMYSGGYNEQFF | TGTGCCATCAGTGGTCCCATGTATAGCGGGGGATACAATGAGCAGTTCTTC | TRBD2 | NA | TRBJ2-1 | TRBV10-3
CSATGGASLYNSPLHF | TGCAGTGCCACAGGGGGGGCTAGCCTCTATAATTCACCCCTCCACTTT | TRBD1 | many | TRBJ1-6 | TRBV20-1
CSVVLGCGVSEQYF | TGCAGCGTTGTTCTCGGGTGTGGGGTAAGCGAGCAGTACTTC | NA | NA | TRBJ2-7 | TRBV29-1
CASSLNSYGLAGEPYEQYF | TGTGCCAGCAGCTTAAATTCTTATGGACTAGCGGGGGAACCCTACGAGCAGTACTTC | TRBD2 | many | TRBJ2-7 | TRBV13
CASSLPGQNYNEQFF | TGTGCCAGCAGTCTTCCGGGGCAAAACTACAATGAGCAGTTCTTC | NA | NA | TRBJ2-1 | TRBV27
CATSAPGGGGVETQYF | TGTGCCACCAGTGCCCCTGGCGGAGGGGGGGTAGAGACCCAGTACTTC | NA | many | TRBJ2-5 | TRBV24-1
CASSPKTGGTEAFF | TGTGCCAGCAGTCCAAAGACAGGGGGCACTGAAGCTTTCTTT | TRBD1 | many | TRBJ1-1 | TRBV5-6
CSARDSGANVLTF | TGCAGTGCTAGAGACTCTGGGGCCAACGTCCTGACTTTC | NA | many | TRBJ2-6 | TRBV20-1
CAISDSGTRTWDQYF | TGTGCCATCAGTGATAGCGGGACAAGGACGTGGGATCAGTACTTC | TRBD2 | NA | TRBJ2-7 | TRBV10-3
CASSIRGGGDQHQHF | TGTGCCAGCAGCATCAGGGGAGGGGGCGATCAGCACCAGCATTTT | TRBD1 | NA | TRBJ1-5 | TRBV6-4
CASDQLAEFYNEQFF | TGTGCCAGCGATCAACTAGCGGAATTCTACAATGAGCAGTTCTTC | TRBD2 | many | TRBJ2-1 | TRBV6-1
CASSLDGGGSLNEQFF | TGTGCCAGCAGCTTAGACGGCGGGGGTTCTCTTAATGAGCAGTTCTTC | TRBD2 | NA | TRBJ2-1 | TRBV11-3
CANRGRGHTEAFF | TGTGCCAACCGGGGACGGGGCCACACTGAAGCTTTCTTT | NA | many | TRBJ1-1 | TRBV28
CASSQEIQGRAFF | TGTGCCAGCAGCCAAGAAATCCAGGGTAGAGCTTTCTTT | NA | many | TRBJ1-1 | TRBV3-1
CASSPQRGRTDTQYF | TGTGCCAGCAGTCCTCAGAGGGGTCGCACAGATACGCAGTATTTT | NA | NA | TRBJ2-3 | TRBV6-1
CASTNEGRVDRNEKLFF | TGTGCCAGCACCAATGAAGGGAGGGTAGATCGAAATGAAAAACTGTTTTTT | NA | many | TRBJ1-4 | TRBV6-1
CASTGTGGLEAFF | TGTGCCAGCACCGGCACAGGGGGACTTGAAGCTTTCTTT | TRBD1 | many | TRBJ1-1 | TRBV6-1
CASSYQEGATEAFF | TGTGCCAGCAGTTACCAGGAGGGCGCCACTGAAGCTTTCTTT | NA | many | TRBJ1-1 | TRBV6-5
CASSSDRTVDTYEQYF | TGCGCCAGCAGCTCCGATCGTACAGTGGATACCTACGAGCAGTACTTC | NA | NA | TRBJ2-7 | TRBV5-1
CASSEQGSREQYF | TGTGCCAGCAGTGAACAGGGGTCGCGAGAGCAGTACTTC | NA | once | TRBJ2-7 | TRBV6-1
CASSLDLVTGSYEQYF | TGTGCCAGCAGCTTAGATCTCGTGACAGGGTCTTACGAGCAGTACTTC | TRBD1 | many | TRBJ2-7 | TRBV11-2
CAISGGGDLNTEAFF | TGTGCCATCAGTGGGGGGGGAGACCTGAACACTGAAGCTTTCTTT | NA | NA | TRBJ1-1 | TRBV10-3
CGARVGGTSTYTQYF | TGCGGTGCTAGGGTGGGGGGAACTAGCACATATACGCAGTATTTT | NA | NA | TRBJ2-3 | TRBV20-1
CASSLDTRRNEKLFF | TGCGCCAGCAGCTTAGATACCCGGCGGAATGAAAAACTGTTTTTT | NA | many | TRBJ1-4 | TRBV5-1
CASSTTDRGPGNTIYF | TGTGCCAGTAGTACCACGGACAGGGGGCCTGGAAACACCATATATTTT | TRBD1 | NA | TRBJ1-3 | TRBV19
CAWSTGVITEAFF | TGTGCCTGGAGTACAGGGGTAATCACTGAAGCTTTCTTT | TRBD1 | many | TRBJ1-1 | TRBV30
CASSPRQVTNTEAFF | TGTGCCAGCTCACCAAGACAGGTGACGAACACTGAAGCTTTCTTT | NA | many | TRBJ1-1 | TRBV18
CATPGGATWTVREEDFF | TGTGCCACTCCCGGGGGGGCTACGTGGACAGTGCGTGAGGAAGATTTCTTT | NA | NA | TRBJ1-1 | TRBV19
CASSLYSGCTDQYF | TGTGCCAGCAGTTTGTACTCAGGGTGTACCGACCAGTACTTC | NA | NA | TRBJ2-7 | TRBV28
CASSLDTRRGETQYF | TGTGCTAGCAGCTTAGATACGAGGAGGGGAGAGACCCAGTACTTC | NA | many | TRBJ2-5 | TRBV7-7
CASSTGTGGARSYGYTF | TGTGCCAGCAGCACCGGGACAGGGGGCGCTAGGAGCTATGGCTACACCTTC | TRBD1 | many | TRBJ1-2 | TRBV28
CASSLYGTGELFF | TGTGCCAGCAGCTTATACGGCACCGGGGAGCTGTTTTTT | NA | many | TRBJ2-2 | TRBV7-3
CATSAGGLSTDTQYF | TGTGCCACCAGTGCAGGGGGGCTAAGCACAGATACGCAGTATTTT | NA | many | TRBJ2-3 | TRBV24-1
CASSSRAGPLRYTF | TGTGCCAGCAGTTCACGGGCAGGCCCCTTGCGCTACACCTTC | NA | NA | TRBJ1-2 | TRBV25-1
CASSQDEVISYGYTF | TGCGCCAGCAGCCAAGATGAGGTCATCTCTTATGGCTACACCTTC | NA | many | TRBJ1-2 | TRBV4-3